The clone carrying this T cell receptor beta chain was found once. Its antigen remains unidentified. Profiled with immunoSEQ multiplex PCR; TCRdb holds only in-frame clones, not every one. The sample yields more than 85,000 clones, approximately 89% seen once. This sample stems from a study of T cell responses to AZD1222 COVID-19 vaccine. CDR3 length equals 15 residues. In germline, CDR1 is LNHDA, CDR2 SQIVND (reference sequence). Trimming took off 9 bases at V and 2 bases at J, with 14 bases between the two ends. Overall study findings and caveats: Females made up more of the donors, who were largely white British, and clonal diversity may have come out too low. Spike-specific TCR breadth and depth rose after two AZD1222 doses.

The genes are TRBV19 and TRBJ2-6; D is uncertain. Sequencing was performed on peripheral blood, taken 28 days after the second AZD1222 dose. The clonotype comes from an adult who received the AZD1222 COVID-19 vaccine. CDR3 amino acids: CASREEGAGANVLTF. The DNA of the CDR3 is TGTGCCAGCCGCGAGGAAGGAGCTGGGGCCAACGTCCTGACTTTC.